These 27 T cell receptor beta chains originate from one sample sequenced in a study. TCRdb redid the calling of the reads with MiXCR, one entry per CDR3 protein. The profile shows 12,000 to 15,000 distinct CDR3 sequences, 30% to 40% of them singletons. Sequenced material: blood. Receptors were obtained from a human donor.

In its sample, this clonotype ranks as medium-sized (0.01 to 0.1%). The V call is TRBV20-1, the J call TRBJ2-4; D call uncertain. The germline V gene has CDR1 DFQATT and CDR2 SNEGSKA (reference sequence). V was shortened by 0 bases and J by 0 bases, with 9 bases between the two germline ends. The CDR3 extends over 15 amino acids. In DNA, the CDR3 is TGCAGTGCTAGAGATGAAAAGTCAGCCAAAAACATTCAGTACTTC. Protein product: CSARDEKSAKNIQYF.

By proportion, this clonotype is medium-sized. The gene calls are TRBV29-1 and TRBJ2-3; 9 nucleotides line up with TRBD2. V lost 3 bases to trimming and J lost 5 bases; unmatched junction nucleotides: 3. The V gene's germline CDR1 is SQVTM and CDR2 ANQGSEA. This CDR3 has 13 residues. This CDR3 is CSVESSGRDTQYF. The CDR3 DNA sequence: TGCAGCGTTGAGAGTAGCGGGAGAGATACGCAGTATTTT.

The chain is built from TRBV18 and TRBJ1-6; TRBD1 agrees at 9 bases. The trim removed 1 base at V and 7 bases at J, leaving 5 bases unmatched. Germline-derived CDR1 and CDR2 are KGHSH and LQKENI. The CDR3 totals 16 residues. The CDR3 loop is CASSPRDRASNSPLHF. Written as DNA, the CDR3 is TGTGCCAGCTCACCACGGGACAGGGCTTCCAATTCACCCCTCCACTTT.

This clonotype turned up a few times. Relative to the germline gene, one junction end is altered; a read error may explain this. The chain recombines TRBV20-1 with TRBJ2-1; 10 bases are shared with TRBD2. The germline CDR1 and CDR2 sequences are DFQATT and SNEGSKA (reference sequence). The CDR3 runs to 12 residues. The CDR3 DNA reads as TGCAGTGCTGGTAGAGCGGGAGGGCCCCCGCTCTTC. Translating gives CSAGRAGGPPLF.

Details on this clonotype: Just one base apart from a much larger clone, this may be a read error. This chain connects TRBV30 to TRBJ2-7, with D possibly TRBD2 on 6 matching bases. This CDR3 is built from 18 residues. From germline, CDR1 is GTSNPN and CDR2 SVGIG (reference sequence). CDR3 sequence reads: CARSVTKEAGTGSYEQYF. DNA of the CDR3: TGTGCCCGGAGTGTAACGAAAGAGGCGGGAACGGGCTCCTACGAGCAGTACTTC.

This clonotype occurred once. The rearrangement joins TRBV4-3 to TRBJ2-6, with D unclear. The V and J ends lost 0 bases and 0 bases respectively, with 12 bases between them. The CDR3 runs to 18 residues. Germline V CDR1 and CDR2: LGHNA, YSLEER. CDR3 sequence: CASSQEPGLCSGANVLTF. The CDR3 DNA reads as TGCGCCAGCAGCCAAGAACCCGGGCTGTGCTCTGGGGCCAACGTCCTGACTTTC.

The rearrangement uses TRBV29-1 and TRBJ2-3, with a weak D call TRBD2 (5 bases). This CDR3 is built from 12 residues. Between the trimmed V and J ends, which lost 3 bases and 11 bases, there was a span of 15 bases. Germline CDR1 is SQVTM and CDR2 is ANQGSEA. The CDR3 spells CSVDVGANEQYF. CDR3 in DNA: TGCAGCGTTGACGTGGGAGCCAATGAGCAGTATTTT.

This clonotype was observed a few times. The chain recombines TRBV4-2 with TRBJ2-1; 8 nucleotides align to TRBD1. Germline V gene lookup returns CDR1 LGHNA and CDR2 YNFKEQ. The CDR3 sequence is 17 residues long. With 3 bases clipped from V and 3 bases from J, the junction kept 10 bases outside the gene matches. The DNA of the CDR3 is TGTGCCAGCAGCCACCCCCAGGAGACAGGGGACTACAATGAGCAGTTCTTC. It codes for CASSHPQETGDYNEQFF.

The table lists this clonotype with many counts. The chain combines TRBV4-3 with TRBJ2-6; no reliable D call. CDR3 length equals 18 residues. The V gene lost 1 base and the J gene lost 1 base, with 14 bases spanning the gap. The germline gives CDR1 LGHNA, CDR2 YSLEER. CDR3 loop: CASSQAGALASGANVLTF. As DNA, the CDR3 is TGCGCCAGCAGCCAAGCTGGCGCGTTAGCATCTGGGGCCAACGTCCTGACTTTC.

There are a few counts of this clonotype. The genes are TRBV4-3 and TRBJ1-2; no clear D. The CDR3 is made up of 14 amino acids. Looked up from germline, CDR1 is LGHNA and CDR2 is YSLEER. The germline V and J ends were trimmed by 0 bases and 4 bases, with 9 bases remaining between them. The CDR3 spells CASSQDLGSYGYTF. The CDR3 DNA is TGCGCCAGCAGCCAAGATTTGGGAAGCTATGGCTACACCTTC.

This clonotype was recorded at least ten times. The chain links TRBV4-3 to TRBJ2-1; 8 positions agree with TRBD1. Trimming cost V 0 bases and J 4 bases; bases outside gene matches: 14. The CDR3 has 19 amino acids. Per the germline V gene, CDR1 is LGHNA and CDR2 is YSLEER. The CDR3 DNA sequence: TGCGCCAGCAGCCAAGATCCAGGGGGCGGATCTCGAGAGTACAATGAGCAGTTCTTC. Its protein product is CASSQDPGGGSREYNEQFF.

This clonotype is judged medium-sized (0.01 to 0.1%). The chain couples TRBV4-3 to TRBJ1-6; D gene ambiguous. Germline loops: CDR1 LGHNA, CDR2 YSLEER. The CDR3 sequence is 13 residues long. V lost 3 bases and J 9 bases, leaving 9 bases between the germline ends. CDR3 loop: CASSQSSTSPLHF. The CDR3, as DNA: TGCGCCAGCAGCCAGTCAAGTACTTCACCCCTCCACTTT.

This chain connects TRBV18 to TRBJ1-1; D remains unclear. V lost 3 bases to trimming and J lost 7 bases, with 9 bases between them. Germline V CDR1 and CDR2: KGHSH, LQKENI. The CDR3 loop spans 12 amino acids. The CDR3 protein is CASSPYLGEAFF. As DNA, the CDR3 is TGTGCCAGCTCACCGTATCTGGGTGAAGCTTTCTTT.

About this clonotype: This may arise from a read error, as a much more abundant clone is one base away. The chain employs TRBV4-1 and TRBJ1-4; D not certain. The CDR3 loop spans 16 amino acids. Germline CDR1 and CDR2: MGHRA and YSYEKL. CDR3 loop: CASSQVLRTTTEKLFF. The DNA for the CDR3 is TGCGCCAGCAGCCAAGTCCTGCGTACAACTACTGAAAAACTGTTTTTT.

By sample fraction, this clonotype is medium-sized (0.01 to 0.1%). The chain uses TRBV4-3 and TRBJ2-7; tentative D call: TRBD1 (5 bases). The CDR3 covers 14 residues. V shed 5 bases and J shed 0 bases, with 11 bases lying between them. Germline CDR1 reads LGHNA; CDR2 reads YSLEER. CDR3 sequence: CASSTRQFSYEQYF. The DNA of the CDR3 is TGCGCCAGCAGCACCCGACAGTTCTCCTACGAGCAGTACTTC.

This clonotype was observed many times. The J gene is TRBJ1-6, the V gene TRBV15; 8 positions agree with TRBD1. The CDR3 has 18 amino acids. V gave up 0 bases and J gave up 14 bases; unmatched junction bases: 18. From germline, CDR1 is LNHNV and CDR2 YYDKDF (reference sequence). CDR3 coding DNA: TGTGCCACCAGCAGAGATCGCTCAACTGGACAGGGATCTGGGACCCTCCACTTT. It translates to CATSRDRSTGQGSGTLHF.

The chain couples TRBV7-6 to TRBJ2-7; 8 bases align to TRBD1. Looked up from germline, CDR1 is SGHVS and CDR2 is FNYEAQ. The trim removed 3 bases at V and 2 bases at J, leaving 6 bases unmatched. The CDR3 length is 15 residues. The chain's CDR3 is CASSFRQGSAYEQYF. The CDR3 coding sequence is TGTGCCAGCAGCTTTCGACAGGGGTCAGCCTACGAGCAGTACTTC.

In its sample, this clonotype ranks as medium-sized (0.01 to 0.1%). The V and J genes are TRBV20-1 and TRBJ1-4; D gene uncertain. V was cut by 2 bases and J by 4 bases, with 17 bases left in between. Germline CDR1 DFQATT, CDR2 SNEGSKA (reference sequence). The CDR3 is 16 residues long. CDR3 loop: CSARSSSQNFNEKLFF. CDR3 DNA sequence: TGCAGTGCTAGAAGTTCCAGCCAGAACTTTAATGAAAAACTGTTTTTT.

In its sample, this clonotype was seen many times. This chain links TRBV10-3 with TRBJ2-1; a possible D gene is TRBD2 (6 bases). Trimming shortened V by 6 bases and J by 0 bases, and 12 bases separated the two germline ends. From germline, CDR1 is ENHRY and CDR2 SYGVKD. The CDR3 is made up of 15 amino acids. DNA of the CDR3: TGTGCCATCAGGGCTAGCGTTGGCTCCTACAATGAGCAGTTCTTC. It specifies CAIRASVGSYNEQFF.

The rearrangement joins TRBV4-3 to TRBJ1-2; 10 positions agree with TRBD1. CDR3 length equals 13 residues. The germline V gene has CDR1 LGHNA and CDR2 YSLEER. V gave up 0 bases and J gave up 12 bases; unmatched junction bases: 4. The CDR3 nucleotides read TGCGCCAGCAGCCAAGATGGGACAGGGGATCACACCTTC. Translated: CASSQDGTGDHTF.

This clonotype is categorized as medium-sized. This chain uses TRBV20-1 with TRBJ2-1; D uncertain. The CDR3 runs to 12 residues. The V gene's germline CDR1 is DFQATT and CDR2 SNEGSKA (reference sequence). V lost 0 bases to trimming and J lost 5 bases, with 5 bases between them. Here the CDR3 DNA reads TGCAGTGCTAGAGAGGGTCACAATGAGCAGTTCTTC. It specifies CSAREGHNEQFF.

By sample fraction, this clonotype is medium-sized (0.01 to 0.1%). The J gene is TRBJ1-1, the V gene TRBV6-2 or TRBV6-3, with 8 nucleotides matching TRBD1. Germline V lookup: CDR1 MNHEY, CDR2 SVGEGT. The CDR3 extends over 12 amino acids. Germline trimming cut 6 bases from V and 5 bases from J; bases unmatched to any gene: 2. The CDR3 region is CASRHRGTEAFF. The CDR3 nucleotides are TGTGCCAGCAGACACAGGGGGACTGAAGCTTTCTTT.

As to this clonotype: Possible read error: a much larger clone is one base away. The chain uses TRBV30 and TRBJ1-1; D is undetermined. This CDR3 is built from 12 residues. Trimming removed 1 base at V and 3 bases at J, with 6 bases between. Germline CDR1 GTSNPN, CDR2 SVGIG (reference sequence). The chain's CDR3 is CAWSASYTEAFF. The CDR3 DNA is TGTGCCTGGAGTGCCAGTTACACTGAAGCTTTCTTT.

The chain employs TRBV4-3 and TRBJ1-2; D may be TRBD1 (5 bases). This CDR3 is built from 11 residues. Trimming took 2 bases from V and 12 from J, leaving 10 bases between them. Germline-derived CDR1 and CDR2 are LGHNA and YSLEER. The CDR3 is CASSQSLGDTF. The CDR3 region has the DNA TGCGCCAGCAGCCAATCTTTGGGGGACACCTTC.

Only a few counts were recorded for this clonotype. The chain links TRBV7-9 to TRBJ1-4; no firm D call. The length of the CDR3 is 16 residues. CDR1 and CDR2 (germline): SEHNR, FQNEAQ (reference sequence). Deletions cut 4 bases from V and 0 bases from J, with 12 bases between. The CDR3 is CASSSSKAATNEKLFF. Written as DNA, the CDR3 is TGTGCCAGCAGCTCCTCTAAGGCTGCAACTAATGAAAAACTGTTTTTT.

This clonotype appeared many times. This chain joins TRBV30 and TRBJ1-2; D is perhaps TRBD1 (5 bases). V was shortened by 3 bases and J by 5 bases, with 13 bases between the two germline ends. This CDR3 is 13 amino acids long. The germline V gene has CDR1 GTSNPN and CDR2 SVGIG (reference sequence). CDR3 DNA sequence: TGTGCCTGGAGCCTAGGGACCCTTTATGGCTACACCTTC. It specifies CAWSLGTLYGYTF.

This clonotype is medium-sized in the sample. J is TRBJ2-3 and V is TRBV18; TRBD2 might be the D (6 bases). Germline CDR1 and CDR2: KGHSH and LQKENI. V dropped 3 bases and J dropped 6 bases, with 7 bases sitting between them. The CDR3 totals 12 residues. CDR3 in amino acids: CASSPAGDTQYF. The CDR3 coding sequence is TGTGCCAGCTCACCGGCGGGGGATACGCAGTATTTT.